This T cell receptor beta chain was identified in a study of blood T cell repertoires in COVID-19. On the study more broadly: PBMCs, B-cell-depleted T cells, or T cells were the source of the cDNA or gDNA that made up the material.

Methods used by the authors: From reference gene primer amplification, estimates of nucleated cell counts were derived. Clones were read by immunoSEQ multiplex PCR, and TCRdb kept only the in-frame ones, dropping some. V and J calls and clone size follow that table, whereas D and trimming were derived from the DNA. The sample includes about 140,000 clones, approximately 85% seen only once; the top ten take less than 5%. The CDR3 extends over 15 amino acids. The V and J ends lost 4 bases and 2 bases respectively, with 14 bases between them. Germline V gene lookup returns CDR1 SGHRS and CDR2 YFSETQ. The clonotype was recovered from a woman older than 75 with acute or convalescent COVID-19. Sequencing input: peripheral blood. The J gene is TRBJ2-3, the V gene TRBV5-1; D is possibly TRBD1 (6 bases). The CDR3 nucleotides read TGCGCCAGCAGCCTCTGGACAGATAACACAGATACGCAGTATTTT. Amino acid sequence: CASSLWTDNTDTQYF.